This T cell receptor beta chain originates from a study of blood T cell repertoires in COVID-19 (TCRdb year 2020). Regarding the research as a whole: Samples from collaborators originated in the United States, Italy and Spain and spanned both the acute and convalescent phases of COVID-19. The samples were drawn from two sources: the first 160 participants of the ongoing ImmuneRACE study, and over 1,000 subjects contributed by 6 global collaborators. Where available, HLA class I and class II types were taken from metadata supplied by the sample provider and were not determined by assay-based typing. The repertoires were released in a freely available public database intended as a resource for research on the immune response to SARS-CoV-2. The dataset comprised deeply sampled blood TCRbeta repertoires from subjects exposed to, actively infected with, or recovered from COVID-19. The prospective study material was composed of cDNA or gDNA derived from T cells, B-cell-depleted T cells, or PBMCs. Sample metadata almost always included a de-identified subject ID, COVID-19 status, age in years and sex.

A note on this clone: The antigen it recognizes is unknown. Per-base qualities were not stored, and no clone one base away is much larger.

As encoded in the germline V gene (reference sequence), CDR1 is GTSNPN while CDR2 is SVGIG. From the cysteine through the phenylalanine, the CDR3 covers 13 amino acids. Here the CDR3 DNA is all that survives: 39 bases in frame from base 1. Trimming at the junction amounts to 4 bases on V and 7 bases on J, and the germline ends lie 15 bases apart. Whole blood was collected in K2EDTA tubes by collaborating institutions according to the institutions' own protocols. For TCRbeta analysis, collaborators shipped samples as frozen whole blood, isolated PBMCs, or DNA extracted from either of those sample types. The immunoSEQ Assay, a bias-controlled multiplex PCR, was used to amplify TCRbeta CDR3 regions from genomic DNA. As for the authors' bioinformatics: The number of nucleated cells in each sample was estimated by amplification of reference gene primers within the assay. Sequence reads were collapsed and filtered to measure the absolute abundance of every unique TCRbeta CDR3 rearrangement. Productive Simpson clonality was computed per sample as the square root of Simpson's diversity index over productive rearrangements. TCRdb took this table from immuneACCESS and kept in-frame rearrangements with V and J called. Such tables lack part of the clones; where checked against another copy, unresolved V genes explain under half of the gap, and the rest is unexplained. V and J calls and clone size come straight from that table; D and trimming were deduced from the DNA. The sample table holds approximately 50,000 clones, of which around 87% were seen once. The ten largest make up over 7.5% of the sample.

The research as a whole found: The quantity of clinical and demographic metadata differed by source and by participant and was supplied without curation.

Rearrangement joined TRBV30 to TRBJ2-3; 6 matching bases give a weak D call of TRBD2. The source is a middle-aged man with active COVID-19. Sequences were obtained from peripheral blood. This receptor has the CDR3 CAWTPGVGYTQYF. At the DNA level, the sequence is TGTGCCTGGACCCCGGGAGTAGGATATACGCAGTATTTT.